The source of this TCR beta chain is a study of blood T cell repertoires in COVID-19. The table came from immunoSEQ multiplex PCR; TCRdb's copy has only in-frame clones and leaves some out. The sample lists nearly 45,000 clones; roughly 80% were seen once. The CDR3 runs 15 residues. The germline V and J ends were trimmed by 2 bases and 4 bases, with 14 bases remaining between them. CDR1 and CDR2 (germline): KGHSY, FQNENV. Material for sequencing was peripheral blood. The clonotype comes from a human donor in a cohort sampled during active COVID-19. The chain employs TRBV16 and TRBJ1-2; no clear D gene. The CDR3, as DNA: TGTGCCAGCAGCCAAGGGTACGGGGAAGTCTATGGCTACACCTTC. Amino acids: CASSQGYGEVYGYTF.